Below, 3 T cell receptor beta chains from the same sample are listed, as sequenced in a study of glioma-infiltrating T cells. The iRepertoire nested amplicon-rescue multiplex PCR amplified TCR alpha and beta CDR3s from RNA. TCRdb processed the multiplex PCR reads anew with MiXCR; each CDR3 protein has one entry. This sample has more than 350,000 distinct CDR3 sequences, with more than 35% found just once. Sequencing input: glioma tissue, nonneoplastic brain tissue, or PBMCs (not recorded which). These receptor sequences come from a human donor with low-grade glioma or glioblastoma, undergoing nonglioma brain surgery, or in good health (not recorded which).

The chain couples TRBV28 to TRBJ2-1; D is perhaps TRBD2 (5 bases). The V gene lost 3 bases and the J gene lost 5 bases, with 14 bases spanning the gap. The germline gives CDR1 MDHEN, CDR2 SYDVKM. There are 15 residues in the CDR3. Here the CDR3 reads CASSFYGRRNNEQFF. The CDR3, as DNA: TGTGCCAGCAGTTTTTATGGCAGGAGGAACAATGAGCAGTTCTTC.

In regard to this clonotype: This may be a read error: a much more frequent sequence differs by one nucleotide. The chain carries TRBV28 and TRBJ2-3; 7 nucleotides agree with TRBD2. The V and J ends lost 6 bases and 4 bases, in that order; junction bases with no gene match: 7. The germline V gene has CDR1 MDHEN and CDR2 SYDVKM. The CDR3 covers 14 residues. CDR3 nucleotide sequence: TGTGCCAGCAGCCTAGCGGAAGAAGCAGATACGCAGTATTTT. Translated: CASSLAEEADTQYF.

The chain has TRBV7-9 and TRBJ1-1, with 12 bases aligning to TRBD1. The V and J ends lost 5 bases and 11 bases, in that order; junction bases with no gene match: 12. This CDR3 spans 15 amino acids. Germline CDR1 reads SEHNR; CDR2 reads FQNEAQ (reference sequence). This chain's CDR3 is CASSPLGTGGGGAFF. The CDR3 nucleotides are TGTGCCAGCAGCCCACTCGGGACAGGGGGCGGAGGGGCTTTCTTT.